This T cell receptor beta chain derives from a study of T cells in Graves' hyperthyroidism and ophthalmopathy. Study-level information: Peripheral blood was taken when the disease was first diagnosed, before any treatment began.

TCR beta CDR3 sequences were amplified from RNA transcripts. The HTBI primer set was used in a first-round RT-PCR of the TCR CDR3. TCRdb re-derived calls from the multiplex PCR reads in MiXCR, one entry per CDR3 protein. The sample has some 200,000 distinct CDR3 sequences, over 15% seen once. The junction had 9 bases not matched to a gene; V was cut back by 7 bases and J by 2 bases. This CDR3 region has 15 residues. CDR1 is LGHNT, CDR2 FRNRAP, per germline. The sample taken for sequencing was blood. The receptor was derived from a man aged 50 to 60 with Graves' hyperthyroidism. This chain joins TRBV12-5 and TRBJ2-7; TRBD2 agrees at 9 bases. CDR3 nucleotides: TGTGCTAGTGCCGTCAGCGGGAGGAGGGCCTACGAGCAGTACTTC. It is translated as CASAVSGRRAYEQYF.